Listed below are T cell receptor beta chains from one sample, sequenced in a study of blood T cell repertoires in COVID-19. Using immunoSEQ multiplex PCR, the repertoire was profiled, and TCRdb retains in-frame clones only, with some absent. The sample has roughly 360,000 clones; roughly 86% are singletons. The sequenced sample was PBMCs or T cells enriched from blood (not recorded which). Receptor source: a man aged 30 to 39 who had recovered from COVID-19. The CDR3 runs from the conserved cysteine through the conserved F or W. Fields, in order: V gene, clone size, J gene, D gene, CDR3 DNA, CDR3 protein. The D gene is left open where the match is weak. Expanded clones get a size class; other rows say once, few or many, or leave the size out.

TRBV6-2/TRBV6-3	once	TRBJ2-1	TRBD2	TGTGCCAGCAGTTACTCGATCCGGGGGGGCTTTGGTGAGCAGTTCTTC	CASSYSIRGGFGEQFF
TRBV6-6	-	TRBJ1-1	-	TGTGCCAGCAGTTACTCGAGCCCAGGGGTAAGCACTGAAGCTTTCTTT	CASSYSSPGVSTEAFF
TRBV10-2	-	TRBJ2-2	TRBD1	TGCGCCAGCACGATAGGGACAGTTGGCACCGGGGAGCTGTTTTTT	CASTIGTVGTGELFF
TRBV3-1/TRBV3-2	-	TRBJ1-2	-	TGTGCCAGCAGCCAAGACGCAGGCGTCTATGGCTACACCTTC	CASSQDAGVYGYTF
TRBV6-5	-	TRBJ1-1	TRBD1	TGTGCCAGCAGTAACCAGGGGGCTGGTGCTTTCTTT	CASSNQGAGAFF
TRBV14	-	TRBJ2-3	-	TGTGCCAGCAGCCAACAACAGGGTGGTATTTCAGATACGCAGTATTTT	CASSQQQGGISDTQYF
TRBV18	-	TRBJ1-5	-	TGTGCCAGCTCACCACCGGAGGGTCGTCAGCCCCAGCATTTT	CASSPPEGRQPQHF
TRBV6-2/TRBV6-3	-	TRBJ2-1	TRBD1	TGTGCCAGCAGTTACGGGGTAGCAGGGGGTGAGCAGTTCTTC	CASSYGVAGGEQFF
TRBV13	-	TRBJ1-2	-	TGTGCCAGCAGCTTACATCAGGGTTTTGGCTACACCTTC	CASSLHQGFGYTF
TRBV7-2	-	TRBJ1-2	-	TGTGCCAGCAGCTTACAGGTGGAGGGCACCTTC	CASSLQVEGTF
TRBV29-1	-	TRBJ1-2	-	TGCAGCGTTGAAGAGGCGGGTCAACTATATGGCTACACCTTC	CSVEEAGQLYGYTF
TRBV5-1	-	TRBJ2-1	TRBD2	TGCGCCAGCAGCTCCCTAGCGGGGGGAAGCTCCTACAATGAGCAGTTCTTC	CASSSLAGGSSYNEQFF
TRBV20-1	-	TRBJ1-2	-	TGCAGTGCTAGTTTACAGGGTTCTGGCTACACCTTC	CSASLQGSGYTF
TRBV4-3	-	TRBJ1-4	TRBD1	TGCGCCAGCAGCGACAGGGTTGGGGATGAAAAACTGTTTTTT	CASSDRVGDEKLFF
TRBV4-1	-	TRBJ2-7	-	TGCGCCAGCAGCCAGCCTCTGGCGGGGATATACGAGCAGTACTTC	CASSQPLAGIYEQYF
TRBV27	-	TRBJ1-1	-	TGTGCCAGCCACGGGTACACTGAAGCTTTCTTT	CASHGYTEAFF
TRBV10-3	-	TRBJ2-1	TRBD1	TGTGCCATCAGCGCTGACGGACAGGGTGTTGATGAGCAGTTCTTC	CAISADGQGVDEQFF
TRBV9	-	TRBJ1-5	-	TGTGCCAGCAGCGCCGGACAGACGAATCAGCCCCAGCATTTT	CASSAGQTNQPQHF
TRBV27	-	TRBJ2-7	TRBD1	TGTGCCAGCAGTGTCTACGGGACAGGGGCAACTACCGAGCAGTACTTC	CASSVYGTGATTEQYF
TRBV4-2	-	TRBJ2-3	TRBD2	TGTGCCAGCAGCTCCCTAGCGGGGGACCACACAGATACGCAGTATTTT	CASSSLAGDHTDTQYF
TRBV5-1	-	TRBJ1-2	TRBD1	TGCGCCAGCAGCTTGGGGACAGGGGACTATGGCTACACCTTC	CASSLGTGDYGYTF
TRBV12-3/TRBV12-4	-	TRBJ2-7	TRBD1	TGTGCCAGCAGTTATGGGACAGCCCACGAGCAGTACTTC	CASSYGTAHEQYF
TRBV18	-	TRBJ2-1	-	TGTGCCAGCTCACCAGTTGAGGGTTCGAATGAGCAGTTCTTC	CASSPVEGSNEQFF
TRBV30	few	TRBJ1-4	-	TGTGCCTGGAGTAGGTCGGGAGAAAAACTGTTTTTT	CAWSRSGEKLFF
TRBV29-1	-	TRBJ2-3	TRBD1	TGCAGCGCTAGGACAGGGGCGACCACAGATACGCAGTATTTT	CSARTGATTDTQYF
TRBV5-1	-	TRBJ2-3	-	TGCGCCAGCAGCCGTAGCCCCACGGGAGATACGCAGTATTTT	CASSRSPTGDTQYF
TRBV11-2	-	TRBJ2-2	-	TGTGCCAGCAGCTGGTTCGGGGGGACAGGTGGCACCGGGGAGCTGTTTTTT	CASSWFGGTGGTGELFF
TRBV6-5	-	TRBJ1-4	-	TGTGCCAGCAGTTCCCTGACGTTAAGGGGCGAAGAAAAACTGTTTTTT	CASSSLTLRGEEKLFF
TRBV7-2	-	TRBJ1-2	TRBD1	TGTGCCAGCAGCCCAAACTCCGGGACAGGGCATGGCTACACCTTC	CASSPNSGTGHGYTF
TRBV29-1	once	TRBJ2-5	TRBD2	TGCAGCGTTGAAGATTCTCTGACTAGCTGGGAGACCCAGTACTTC	CSVEDSLTSWETQYF
TRBV10-3	once	TRBJ1-5	-	TGTGCCATCAGTGAGTCGCGGGCCGTTGGCAATCAGCCCCAGCATTTT	CAISESRAVGNQPQHF
TRBV4-1	-	TRBJ1-6	-	TGCGCCAGCAGCCGGTGGAGGACGGAAGCCCTCCACTTT	CASSRWRTEALHF
TRBV25-1	-	TRBJ1-2	-	TGTGCCAGCAGTGAAAACGGGCGGGTCCTTGAGGGCTACACCTTC	CASSENGRVLEGYTF
TRBV18	-	TRBJ1-1	-	TGTGCCAGCTCACCGTATAGGAACACTGAAGCTTTCTTT	CASSPYRNTEAFF
TRBV5-3	once	TRBJ1-3	TRBD1	TGTGCCAGAAGCACGGGACAGCGCTCTGGAAACACCATATATTTT	CARSTGQRSGNTIYF
TRBV6-5	-	TRBJ1-2	-	TGTGCCAGCAGCACTCGTCGGGAGTATGGCTACACCTTC	CASSTRREYGYTF
TRBV6-6	-	TRBJ1-1	-	TGTGCCAGCAGTTACTCGGGGCGGGGGAACACTGAAGCTTTCTTT	CASSYSGRGNTEAFF
TRBV11-1	once	TRBJ1-3	-	TGTGCCAGCAGCACTCTACCCGGGATCTCTGGAAACACCATATATTTT	CASSTLPGISGNTIYF
TRBV6-5	-	TRBJ2-3	TRBD2	TGTGCCAGCAGTTACTTGGCGGGGGGGCCCGCAGATACGCAGTATTTT	CASSYLAGGPADTQYF
TRBV19	few	TRBJ1-5	-	TGTGCCAGTAGTATAGGGGACATTAGCAATCAGCCCCAGCATTTT	CASSIGDISNQPQHF
TRBV7-6	-	TRBJ1-1	-	TGTGCCAGCAGCTTAGATCGGGGCACTGAAGCTTTCTTT	CASSLDRGTEAFF
TRBV5-1	once	TRBJ1-1	TRBD1	TGCGCCAGCAGCTTGCCCGGGACAGGAAAGAACACTGAAGCTTTCTTT	CASSLPGTGKNTEAFF
TRBV5-4	-	TRBJ1-2	TRBD1	TGTGCCAGCAGCCCCTCCCCGGGACAGGGACTCGATGGCTACACCTTC	CASSPSPGQGLDGYTF
TRBV9	-	TRBJ2-5	TRBD1	TGTGCCAGCAGCGTAGGGACAGGGGGCGGTTACGAGACCCAGTACTTC	CASSVGTGGGYETQYF
TRBV7-3	-	TRBJ2-2	-	TGTGCCAGCAGCTTACTCTCTGCCGGGGAGCTGTTTTTT	CASSLLSAGELFF
TRBV19	-	TRBJ2-5	TRBD1	TGTGCCAGTAGTACCCCAGGGGGCTGGGAGACCCAGTACTTC	CASSTPGGWETQYF
TRBV11-1	-	TRBJ1-6	TRBD1	TGTGCCAGCAGCTTAGTCGACAGGGACAATTCACCCCTCCACTTT	CASSLVDRDNSPLHF
TRBV11-2	-	TRBJ1-4	TRBD1	TGTGCCAGCAGCTTACGGCTGGGACAGCAAGGGAATGAAAAACTGTTTTTT	CASSLRLGQQGNEKLFF
TRBV18	-	TRBJ2-7	TRBD1	TGTGCCAGCTCACGCCAACAGGGGGCTTCGCCGGGGGAGCAGTACTTC	CASSRQQGASPGEQYF
TRBV13	-	TRBJ2-3	TRBD2	TGTGCCAGCAGCTTACTTCGGACTAGCGGGGTGGGGCAGTATTTT	CASSLLRTSGVGQYF
TRBV6-5	-	TRBJ2-4	-	TGTGCCAGCAGTCAGGAGGGTGCCAAAAACATTCAGTACTTC	CASSQEGAKNIQYF
TRBV6-5	-	TRBJ1-3	-	TGTGCCAGCAGTTACACCAGGTCCTCTGGAAACACCATATATTTT	CASSYTRSSGNTIYF
TRBV5-1	-	TRBJ2-1	TRBD1	TGCGCCAGCAGCAAGGGGACAGGGGGCTACAATGAGCAGTTCTTC	CASSKGTGGYNEQFF
TRBV5-6	-	TRBJ1-5	-	TGTGCCAGCAGCTTGTGGGGACTTCCAATAGAGCCCCAGCATTTT	CASSLWGLPIEPQHF
TRBV7-9	few	TRBJ1-5	-	TGTGCCAGCAGCTTAGGAGGGGGAAGCAATCAGCCCCAGCATTTT	CASSLGGGSNQPQHF